This is a list of T cell receptor beta chains from one sample in a study of neoadjuvant anti-PD-1 for oral cavity cancer. TCRdb keeps only in-frame clones here, not all; method: immunoSEQ multiplex PCR. Here the sample spans 60,000 to 80,000 clones, 65% to 80% being singletons. This material consisted of PBMCs, taken before nivolumab (anti-PD-1) treatment. The receptors stem from a person aged 40 to 85 with oral cavity squamous cell carcinoma. Both conserved end residues are part of each CDR3. A D gene is named only where the DNA matches it firmly. The size field is filled for only some rows; it gives once, few, many or a size class.

D: NA
size: NA
V: TRBV9
J: TRBJ1-6
DNA: TGTGCCAGCAGCGTAGGTGCGGCCTTAGTATCACCCCTCCACTTT
CDR3: CASSVGAALVSPLHF

D: NA
size: few
V: TRBV6-5
J: TRBJ2-1
DNA: TGTGCCAGCAGTTCTGAGGGAGCTCTGGGGAATGAGCAGTTCTTC
CDR3: CASSSEGALGNEQFF

D: NA
size: NA
V: TRBV11-2
J: TRBJ2-3
DNA: TGTGCCAGCAGCTCCCCGGGCGGTGCAGATACGCAGTATTTT
CDR3: CASSSPGGADTQYF

D: NA
size: NA
V: TRBV29-1
J: TRBJ2-1
DNA: TGCAGCGTCGACCGCCCGGGCTACCGGGGTGGTGAGCAGTTCTTC
CDR3: CSVDRPGYRGGEQFF

D: TRBD1
size: once
V: TRBV5-1
J: TRBJ1-4
DNA: TGCGCCAGCAGCTTTAGGACAGGGCCTGCAACTAATGAAAAACTGTTTTTT
CDR3: CASSFRTGPATNEKLFF

D: NA
size: NA
V: TRBV19
J: TRBJ1-2
DNA: TGTGCCAGTAGTATAGCGGACTATGGCTACACCTTC
CDR3: CASSIADYGYTF

D: TRBD1
size: NA
V: TRBV15
J: TRBJ1-2
DNA: TGTGCCACCAGCAGAACGGGACAGGGCAGTTACACCTTC
CDR3: CATSRTGQGSYTF

D: NA
size: NA
V: TRBV27
J: TRBJ2-1
DNA: TGTGCCAGCAGTTTACTCGGGGTAGCGAGATTCAATGAGCAGTTCTTC
CDR3: CASSLLGVARFNEQFF

D: NA
size: NA
V: TRBV25-1
J: TRBJ1-4
DNA: TGTGCCAGCAGTGAATACGGACTGCGGGATGAAAAACTGTTTTTT
CDR3: CASSEYGLRDEKLFF

D: TRBD2
size: NA
V: TRBV5-1
J: TRBJ2-2
DNA: TGCGCCAGCAGCGCCGGACTAGACACCGGGGAGCTGTTTTTT
CDR3: CASSAGLDTGELFF

D: NA
size: NA
V: TRBV19
J: TRBJ1-5
DNA: TGTGCCAGTAGTATTGAGACGTCCAATCAGCCCCAGCATTTT
CDR3: CASSIETSNQPQHF

D: NA
size: NA
V: TRBV19
J: TRBJ1-1
DNA: TGTGCCAGTAGTATAGTCAAACAGAACACTGAAGCTTTCTTT
CDR3: CASSIVKQNTEAFF

D: NA
size: NA
V: TRBV14
J: TRBJ2-3
DNA: TGTGCCAGCAGCCAAGTCCCAGCGGTCACAGATACGCAGTATTTT
CDR3: CASSQVPAVTDTQYF

D: TRBD1
size: NA
V: TRBV11-2
J: TRBJ1-6
DNA: TGTGCCAGCAGCTTACGGACAGGGTCGGGGTCACCCCTCCACTTT
CDR3: CASSLRTGSGSPLHF

D: TRBD2
size: once
V: TRBV19
J: TRBJ2-2
DNA: TGTGCCAGTAGTATAGTCCGACTAGCGGGAGAGGGGAACACCGGGGAGCTGTTTTTT
CDR3: CASSIVRLAGEGNTGELFF

D: NA
size: NA
V: TRBV5-1
J: TRBJ1-4
DNA: TGCGCCAGCAGCCCCGAATTTGGCGGATGGGAATCTAATGAAAAACTGTTTTTT
CDR3: CASSPEFGGWESNEKLFF

D: NA
size: NA
V: TRBV9
J: TRBJ2-1
DNA: TGTGCCAGCAGCGTCAATTCCTACAATGAGCAGTTCTTC
CDR3: CASSVNSYNEQFF

D: NA
size: NA
V: TRBV6-5
J: TRBJ1-5
DNA: TGTGCCAGCAGTGAGTACAGGGTCAATCAGCCCCAGCATTTT
CDR3: CASSEYRVNQPQHF

D: NA
size: NA
V: TRBV10-1
J: TRBJ1-1
DNA: TGCGCCAGCAGTGACCCGGGACGGACGAACACTGAAGCTTTCTTT
CDR3: CASSDPGRTNTEAFF

D: NA
size: NA
V: TRBV7-9
J: TRBJ1-1
DNA: TGTGCCAGCACCCCGGGAGGAGGGTTTACTGAAGCTTTCTTT
CDR3: CASTPGGGFTEAFF

D: NA
size: NA
V: TRBV6-1
J: TRBJ2-7
DNA: TGTGCCAGCAGTGAAGGGGGGAGTCTCTACGAGCAGTACTTC
CDR3: CASSEGGSLYEQYF

D: TRBD2
size: once
V: TRBV27
J: TRBJ2-1
DNA: TGTGCCAGCAGCTACGGACTAGCGGGGAGCTCCTACAATGAGCAGTTCTTC
CDR3: CASSYGLAGSSYNEQFF

D: TRBD1
size: NA
V: TRBV19
J: TRBJ1-1
DNA: TGTGCCAGTTCCCGGACAGGGGTATGGGGCACTGAAGCTTTCTTT
CDR3: CASSRTGVWGTEAFF

D: TRBD1
size: NA
V: TRBV18
J: TRBJ1-6
DNA: TGTGCCAGCTCACCATTACAGGGGTTAAATTCACCCCTCCACTTT
CDR3: CASSPLQGLNSPLHF

D: NA
size: NA
V: TRBV5-1
J: TRBJ1-1
DNA: TGCGCCAGCAGCTCAAGGGGAGGGGGAAGGAACACTGAAGCTTTCTTT
CDR3: CASSSRGGGRNTEAFF

D: NA
size: NA
V: TRBV7-9
J: TRBJ2-5
DNA: TGTGCCAGCAGCTTAGACGGCGGACCGTTAAGCGGGACCCAGTACTTC
CDR3: CASSLDGGPLSGTQYF

D: NA
size: NA
V: TRBV28
J: TRBJ2-7
DNA: TGTGCCAGCAGTAGGAACCGCATCGAGCAGTACTTC
CDR3: CASSRNRIEQYF

D: TRBD1
size: NA
V: TRBV6-4
J: TRBJ2-7
DNA: TGTGCCAGCTGCCACCCGGGACAGGGGGCGGAAGAGCAGTACTTC
CDR3: CASCHPGQGAEEQYF

D: TRBD1
size: NA
V: TRBV30
J: TRBJ1-2
DNA: TGTGCCTGCCCACCCGGGACAGGGGGCGGGGTGTATGGCTACACCTTC
CDR3: CACPPGTGGGVYGYTF

D: NA
size: NA
V: TRBV5-4
J: TRBJ2-3
DNA: TGTGCCAGCAGCTTCCCGGGGAGCACAGATACGCAGTATTTT
CDR3: CASSFPGSTDTQYF

D: TRBD1
size: NA
V: TRBV6-1
J: TRBJ2-7
DNA: TGTGCCAGCAGTGGGACAGGGGGGGAGCAGTACTTC
CDR3: CASSGTGGEQYF

D: TRBD1
size: NA
V: TRBV6-4
J: TRBJ2-3
DNA: TGTGCCAGCAGTGAGACAGGGGGAAGCACAGATACGCAGTATTTT
CDR3: CASSETGGSTDTQYF

D: NA
size: NA
V: TRBV5-6
J: TRBJ2-1
DNA: TGTGCCAGCAGCTTGGGGGTCCGGGGGAGAGAGTTCTTC
CDR3: CASSLGVRGREFF

D: TRBD2
size: NA
V: TRBV4-2
J: TRBJ2-7
DNA: TGTGCCAGCAGCCAACTCCCGTCTAGCGGGAGATCCCCCTACGAGCAGTACTTC
CDR3: CASSQLPSSGRSPYEQYF

D: TRBD2
size: NA
V: TRBV5-1
J: TRBJ2-1
DNA: TGCGCCAGCAGCTTCGGGACTAGCGGGGGGCCCCAATACAATGAGCAGTTCTTC
CDR3: CASSFGTSGGPQYNEQFF

D: TRBD1
size: NA
V: TRBV5-4
J: TRBJ1-1
DNA: TGTGCCAGCAGCCACGGGACAGGTGGGACTGAAGCTTTCTTT
CDR3: CASSHGTGGTEAFF

D: NA
size: NA
V: TRBV28
J: TRBJ1-6
DNA: TGTGCCAGCAGTCCGCCTGACAGAATATCACCCCTCCACTTT
CDR3: CASSPPDRISPLHF